Sequencing of this TCR beta chain was carried out in a study of PD-1 blockade in mismatch repair-deficient tumors. Study information: All were previously treated, progressing patients with about 12 mismatch repair-deficient cancer types.

Study-wide results and limits: Rapid post-treatment expansion, then contraction, generally preceding radiologic response, marked tumor-resident clones.

Regarding this clone: Its matching antigen is unknown.

The time point here: identical roughly 10-day culture without peptide (control). The TCR-sequenced patients were a few responders to pembrolizumab. Each of roughly 7 ELISpot-reactive candidate peptides was used for roughly 11-day stimulation. TCRdb keeps only in-frame clones here, not all; method: immunoSEQ multiplex PCR. The sample contains around 13,000 clones, more than 75% of which appear only once. This CDR3 has 16 amino acids. The germline gives CDR1 SGDLS, CDR2 YYNGEE. The junction had 8 bases not matched to a gene; V was cut back by 3 bases and J by 0 bases. This clonotype was obtained from an adult with mismatch repair-deficient cancer. The rearrangement uses TRBV9 and TRBJ1-1, with 7 bases lining up with TRBD1. Specimen: cells cultured in vitro, collected from a patient treated with pembrolizumab. The CDR3 DNA sequence: TGTGCCAGCAGCGCGCAGGCAGGGGGAGTGAACACTGAAGCTTTCTTT. Translated: CASSAQAGGVNTEAFF.